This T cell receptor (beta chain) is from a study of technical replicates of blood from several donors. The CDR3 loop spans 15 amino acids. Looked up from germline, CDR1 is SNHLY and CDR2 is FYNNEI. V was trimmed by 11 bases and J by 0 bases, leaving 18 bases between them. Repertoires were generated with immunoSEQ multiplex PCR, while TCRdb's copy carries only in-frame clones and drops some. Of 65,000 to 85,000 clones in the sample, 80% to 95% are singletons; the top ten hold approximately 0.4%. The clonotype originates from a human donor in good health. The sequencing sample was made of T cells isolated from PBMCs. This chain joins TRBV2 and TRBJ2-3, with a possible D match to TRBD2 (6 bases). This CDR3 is CALEVGGESTDTQYF. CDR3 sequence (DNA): TGTGCCCTTGAGGTGGGCGGGGAAAGCACAGATACGCAGTATTTT.